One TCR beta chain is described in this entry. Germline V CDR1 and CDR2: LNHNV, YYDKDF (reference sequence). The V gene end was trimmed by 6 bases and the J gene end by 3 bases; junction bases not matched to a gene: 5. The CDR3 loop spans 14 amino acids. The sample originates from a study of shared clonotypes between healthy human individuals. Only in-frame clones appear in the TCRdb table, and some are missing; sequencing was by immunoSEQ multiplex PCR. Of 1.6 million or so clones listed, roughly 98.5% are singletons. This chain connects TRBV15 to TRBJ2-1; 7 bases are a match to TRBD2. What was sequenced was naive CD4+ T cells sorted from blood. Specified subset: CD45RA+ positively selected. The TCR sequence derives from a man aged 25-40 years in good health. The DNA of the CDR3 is TGTGCCACCAGTAGGACTAGGAACTACAATGAGCAGTTCTTC. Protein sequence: CATSRTRNYNEQFF.